This T cell receptor (beta chain) was found in a study of Ad26.COV2.S vaccination and SARS-CoV-2 variants. General study results and limits: Vaccinated and placebo-treated recipients had similar non-spike TCR breadth.

Unmatched junction bases numbered 4, after V lost 4 bases and J lost 7 bases. Germline V gene data show CDR1 as WSHSY and CDR2 as SAAADI. This CDR3 has 13 residues. Sequenced by immunoSEQ multiplex PCR; TCRdb stores in-frame clones only, minus some. The repertoire consists of around 500,000 clones, with roughly 87% occurring once and the leading ten covering 1.5% to 2%. Specified treatment: over 15 received Ad26.COV2.S at low or high dose, single or two shots; roughly five received placebo; per-sample allocation not given. Vaccine and placebo recipients were sampled on day 63 after the first injection. An Ad26 vector was used to express Wuhan-strain SARS-CoV-2 spike as the vaccine. With regard to this clone: No antigen is known for it.

The chain has TRBV10-2 and TRBJ1-5, with TRBD1 matching 7 bases. Sequencing was performed on peripheral blood, taken in a trial of Ad26.COV2.S vaccine versus placebo. The sequence derives from a person aged 18-65 years who received the Ad26.COV2.S COVID-19 vaccine or a placebo. CDR3 loop: CASSAAGGQPQHF. The CDR3 bases are TGCGCCAGCAGTGCAGCAGGGGGACAGCCCCAGCATTTT.